The rows below give T cell receptor beta chains drawn from one sample of a study of shared clonotypes between healthy human individuals. The data were produced by immunoSEQ multiplex PCR, yet TCRdb's version contains in-frame clones alone and is incomplete. Seen here are 2 million to 2.5 million clones, 95% observed once, and the top ten hold 0.1% to 0.15%. What was sequenced was naive CD4+ T cells sorted from blood. The receptors were sampled from a man aged 18 to 29 in good health. CDR3s include the opening cysteine and the closing phenylalanine or tryptophan. Fields, in order: clone size, J gene, V gene, D gene, CDR3 protein, CDR3 DNA. D genes are given only for firm matches. A row's size may be missing; if present it is once, few, many or a size class.

. TRBJ2-2 TRBV5-1 TRBD2 CASSLEAGGRGELFF TGCGCCAGCAGCTTGGAAGCGGGAGGCCGCGGGGAGCTGTTTTTT
. TRBJ2-3 TRBV10-3 . CAISDLGGDTQYF TGTGCCATCAGTGATTTGGGCGGCGATACGCAGTATTTT
once TRBJ2-1 TRBV18 . CASSPGEARLNEQFF TGTGCCAGCTCACCGGGAGAGGCCCGGCTCAATGAGCAGTTCTTC
. TRBJ2-7 TRBV9 . CASSVGTAGVYEQYF TGTGCCAGCAGCGTAGGGACTGCAGGGGTGTACGAGCAGTACTTC
. TRBJ2-7 TRBV7-2 . CASSSYGSSYEQYF TGTGCCAGCAGCTCTTACGGGAGCTCCTACGAGCAGTACTTC
. TRBJ2-7 TRBV5-1 TRBD1 CASSLVDRGTEQYF TGCGCCAGCAGCTTGGTGGACAGGGGAACCGAGCAGTACTTC
. TRBJ2-4 TRBV9 . CASSVAATKNIQYF TGTGCCAGCAGCGTAGCTGCAACCAAAAACATTCAGTACTTC
. TRBJ1-6 TRBV4-3 TRBD1 CASSQVGGQGGNSPLHF TGCGCCAGCAGCCAAGTCGGCGGACAGGGGGGGAATTCACCCCTCCACTTT
. TRBJ2-7 TRBV12-1 . CASSFVPGPYEQYF TGTGCCAGCAGCTTTGTGCCAGGCCCCTACGAGCAGTACTTC
. TRBJ2-3 TRBV30 TRBD2 CAWSVAGKGTDTQYF TGTGCCTGGAGTGTAGCGGGGAAGGGCACAGATACGCAGTATTTT
. TRBJ2-1 TRBV30 . CAWRVGSSYNEQFF TGTGCCTGGCGGGTGGGAAGCTCCTACAATGAGCAGTTCTTC
once TRBJ2-7 TRBV27 . CASSSQGLRSYEQYF TGTGCCAGCAGTTCCCAGGGGTTACGGTCCTACGAGCAGTACTTC
. TRBJ2-7 TRBV19 . CASSISGIYEQYF TGTGCCAGTAGTATATCGGGGATATACGAGCAGTACTTC
. TRBJ2-7 TRBV5-4 . CASSLGQQYEQYF TGTGCCAGCAGCTTGGGGCAGCAATACGAGCAGTACTTC
. TRBJ2-3 TRBV5-1 TRBD2 CASSIGTSGSTDTQYF TGCGCCAGCAGCATTGGGACTAGCGGGAGCACAGATACGCAGTATTTT
. TRBJ2-6 TRBV19 . CASSITGKAGGANVLTF TGTGCCAGTAGTATAACAGGGAAGGCGGGTGGGGCCAACGTCCTGACTTTC
. TRBJ2-5 TRBV11-2 TRBD2 CASSSTSITQETQYF TGTGCCAGCAGCTCGACTAGCATAACTCAAGAGACCCAGTACTTC
. TRBJ1-6 TRBV28 . CASSFRATLSPLHF TGTGCCAGCAGTTTCCGGGCCACTTTATCACCCCTCCACTTT
. TRBJ1-1 TRBV2 . CASLQGYSREAFF TGTGCCAGCCTACAGGGTTATAGTCGTGAAGCTTTCTTT
. TRBJ2-7 TRBV23-1 . CASSQKQSYEQYF TGCGCCAGCAGTCAAAAACAGTCCTACGAGCAGTACTTC
. TRBJ1-1 TRBV11-2 . CASSSHLNTEAFF TGTGCCAGCAGTTCACACTTGAACACTGAAGCTTTCTTT
. TRBJ1-6 TRBV5-1 . CASSYLGTGNSPLHF TGCGCCAGCAGCTACCTAGGGACCGGGAATTCACCCCTCCACTTT
. TRBJ1-1 TRBV30 . CAWSATHTPNTEAFF TGTGCCTGGAGTGCCACTCATACCCCGAACACTGAAGCTTTCTTT
. TRBJ1-6 TRBV5-1 TRBD1 CASSLAGQGRSPLHF TGCGCCAGCAGTTTGGCGGGACAGGGGCGATCACCCCTCCACTTT
. TRBJ2-1 TRBV2 TRBD2 CASSTGTSEYNEQFF TGTGCCAGCAGTACCGGGACTAGCGAGTACAATGAGCAGTTCTTC
. TRBJ1-1 TRBV10-3 . CAISESAGGNTEAFF TGTGCCATCAGTGAGTCCGCCGGGGGGAACACTGAAGCTTTCTTT
. TRBJ1-2 TRBV5-1 . CASSLDPAYGYTF TGCGCCAGCAGCCTGGACCCGGCCTATGGCTACACCTTC
. TRBJ2-6 TRBV6-5 . CASGLSGANVLTF TGTGCCAGCGGGTTATCTGGGGCCAACGTCCTGACTTTC
. TRBJ1-5 TRBV29-1 TRBD1 CSVAAGTGNNQPQHF TGCAGCGTTGCGGCCGGGACAGGGAACAATCAGCCCCAGCATTTT
. TRBJ2-3 TRBV5-1 TRBD2 CASSFGLGTSGTDTQYF TGCGCCAGCAGCTTCGGTCTAGGGACTAGCGGCACAGATACGCAGTATTTT
once TRBJ2-3 TRBV18 . CASSSNAAALTPDTQYF TGTGCCAGCTCCTCAAACGCGGCCGCTCTCACCCCAGATACGCAGTATTTT
. TRBJ2-5 TRBV30 . CAWSVRQQETQYF TGTGCCTGGAGTGTAAGACAGCAAGAGACCCAGTACTTC
. TRBJ2-3 TRBV27 . CASSLIVLRGSAQYF TGTGCCAGCAGTTTAATCGTCCTACGGGGGTCTGCGCAGTATTTT
. TRBJ1-1 TRBV11-2 . CASSLDPGGLNFF TGTGCCAGCAGCTTAGACCCGGGAGGGCTTAATTTCTTT
. TRBJ1-2 TRBV28 TRBD1 CASSFEGQGFYGYTF TGTGCCAGCAGTTTCGAGGGACAGGGATTCTATGGCTACACCTTC
. TRBJ2-3 TRBV9 TRBD1 CAGSRGQGTDTQYF TGTGCCGGGAGCCGGGGACAGGGCACAGATACGCAGTATTTT
few TRBJ2-1 TRBV10-3 TRBD1 CAISAGQPYNEQFF TGTGCCATCAGTGCGGGACAGCCTTACAATGAGCAGTTCTTC
. TRBJ2-7 TRBV18 . CASSPPLGTDGYEQYF TGTGCCAGCTCACCACCTTTGGGGACTGACGGCTACGAGCAGTACTTC
. TRBJ1-2 TRBV29-1 . CSVDEAGTNYGYTF TGCAGCGTTGATGAGGCAGGGACTAACTATGGCTACACCTTC
. TRBJ2-7 TRBV11-2 TRBD1 CASSLAQGPSYEQYF TGTGCCAGCAGCTTAGCACAGGGGCCTTCCTACGAGCAGTACTTC
. TRBJ1-1 TRBV5-6 . CASSNGDTEAFF TGTGCCAGCAGCAATGGCGACACTGAAGCTTTCTTT
. TRBJ2-5 TRBV7-2 . CASSLVLGSQETQYF TGTGCCAGCAGCTTAGTTTTAGGTAGTCAAGAGACCCAGTACTTC
. TRBJ1-3 TRBV6-5 . CASSYSPGTTGNTIYF TGTGCCAGCAGTTACTCGCCAGGGACCACTGGAAACACCATATATTTT
. TRBJ1-3 TRBV5-1 TRBD1 CASSPGPGQGTSGNTIYF TGCGCCAGCAGCCCGGGCCCGGGACAGGGGACCTCTGGAAACACCATATATTTT
. TRBJ2-5 TRBV5-1 TRBD2 CASSKTSGRETQYF TGCGCCAGCAGTAAGACTAGCGGCCGGGAGACCCAGTACTTC
. TRBJ2-2 TRBV5-1 . CASSPGTSNTGELFF TGCGCCAGCAGCCCCGGGACGTCGAACACCGGGGAGCTGTTTTTT
. TRBJ2-2 TRBV7-2 TRBD2 CASSLVAGVGTGELFF TGTGCCAGCAGCTTAGTGGCGGGGGTTGGCACCGGGGAGCTGTTTTTT
. TRBJ2-2 TRBV29-1 TRBD2 CSANRGGLAGKSTGELFF TGCAGCGCGAACAGGGGAGGGCTAGCGGGAAAATCAACCGGGGAGCTGTTTTTT
once TRBJ1-2 TRBV6-5 TRBD1 CASSIQGDLYGYTF TGTGCCAGCAGTATCCAGGGGGATCTTTACGGCTACACCTTC